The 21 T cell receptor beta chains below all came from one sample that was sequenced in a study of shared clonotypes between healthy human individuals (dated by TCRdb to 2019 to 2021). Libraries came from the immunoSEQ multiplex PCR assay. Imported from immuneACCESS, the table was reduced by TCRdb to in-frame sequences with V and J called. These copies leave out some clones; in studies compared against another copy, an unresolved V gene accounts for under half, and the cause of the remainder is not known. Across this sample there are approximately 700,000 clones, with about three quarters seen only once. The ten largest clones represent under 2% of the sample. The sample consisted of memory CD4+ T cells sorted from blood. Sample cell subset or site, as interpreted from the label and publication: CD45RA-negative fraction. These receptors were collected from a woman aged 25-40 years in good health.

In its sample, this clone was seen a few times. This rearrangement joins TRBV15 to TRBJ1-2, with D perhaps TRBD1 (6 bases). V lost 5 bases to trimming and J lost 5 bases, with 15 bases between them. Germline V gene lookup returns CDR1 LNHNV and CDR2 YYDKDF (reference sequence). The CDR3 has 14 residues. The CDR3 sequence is CATSVGGRVYGYTF. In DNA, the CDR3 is TGTGCCACCAGCGTGGGGGGCAGAGTTTATGGCTACACCTTC.

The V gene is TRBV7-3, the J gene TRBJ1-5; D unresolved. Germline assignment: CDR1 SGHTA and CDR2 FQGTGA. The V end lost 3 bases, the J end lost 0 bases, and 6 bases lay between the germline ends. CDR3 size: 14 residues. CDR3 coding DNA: TGTGCCAGCAGCTTGACCCCTAGCAATCAGCCCCAGCATTTT. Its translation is CASSLTPSNQPQHF.

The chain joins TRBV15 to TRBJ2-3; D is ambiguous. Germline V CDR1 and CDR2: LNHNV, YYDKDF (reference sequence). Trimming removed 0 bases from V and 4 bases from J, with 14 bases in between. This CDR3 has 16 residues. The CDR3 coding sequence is TGTGCCACCAGCAGAGATGTCGGAGCAGCCCCAGATACGCAGTATTTT. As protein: CATSRDVGAAPDTQYF.

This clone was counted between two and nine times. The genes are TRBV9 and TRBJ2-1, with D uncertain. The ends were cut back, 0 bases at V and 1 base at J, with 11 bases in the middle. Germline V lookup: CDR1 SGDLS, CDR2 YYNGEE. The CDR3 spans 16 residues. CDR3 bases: TGTGCCAGCAGCGTAGCTTCGGCCGCATCCTACAATGAGCAGTTCTTC. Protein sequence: CASSVASAASYNEQFF.

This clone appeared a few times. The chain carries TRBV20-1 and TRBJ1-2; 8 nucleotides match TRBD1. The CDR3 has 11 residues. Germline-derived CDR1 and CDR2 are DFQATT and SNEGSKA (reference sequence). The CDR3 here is CSAGQEYGYTF. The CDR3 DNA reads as TGCAGCGCGGGACAGGAGTATGGCTACACCTTC.

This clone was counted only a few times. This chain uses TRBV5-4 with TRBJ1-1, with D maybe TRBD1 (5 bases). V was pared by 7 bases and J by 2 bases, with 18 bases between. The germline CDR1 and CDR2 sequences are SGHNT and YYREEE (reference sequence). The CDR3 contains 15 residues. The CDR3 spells CASHWGRGVNTEAFF. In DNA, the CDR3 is TGTGCCAGCCATTGGGGGAGGGGCGTTAACACTGAAGCTTTCTTT.

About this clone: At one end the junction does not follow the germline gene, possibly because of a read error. This chain's CDR3 is CASSIASSHEQYF. In DNA form, the CDR3 reads TGTGCCAGTAGTATTGCTAGCTCCCACGAGCAGTACTTC. The chain has TRBV19 and TRBJ2-7; maybe TRBD2 (5 bases). This CDR3 is 13 amino acids long. The germline CDR1 and CDR2 sequences are LNHDA and SQIVND (reference sequence).

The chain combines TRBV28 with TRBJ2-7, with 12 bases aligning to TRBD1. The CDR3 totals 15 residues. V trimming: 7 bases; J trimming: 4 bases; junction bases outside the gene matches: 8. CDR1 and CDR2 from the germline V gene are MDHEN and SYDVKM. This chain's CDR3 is CASTTPGQGAYEQYF. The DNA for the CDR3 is TGTGCCAGCACAACACCGGGACAGGGGGCTTACGAGCAGTACTTC.

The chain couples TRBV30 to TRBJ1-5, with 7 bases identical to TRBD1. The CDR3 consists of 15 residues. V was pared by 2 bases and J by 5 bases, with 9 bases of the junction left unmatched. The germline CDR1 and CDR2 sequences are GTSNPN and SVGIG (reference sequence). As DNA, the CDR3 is TGTGCCTGGAGTCCTGGGACAGCGGTTTATCAGCCCCAGCATTTT. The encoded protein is CAWSPGTAVYQPQHF.

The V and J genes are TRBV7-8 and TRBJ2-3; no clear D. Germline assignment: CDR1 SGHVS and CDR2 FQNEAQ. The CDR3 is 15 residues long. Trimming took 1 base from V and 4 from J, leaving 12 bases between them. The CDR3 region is CASSLGSARADTQYF. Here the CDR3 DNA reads TGTGCCAGCAGCTTAGGATCGGCCCGCGCAGATACGCAGTATTTT.

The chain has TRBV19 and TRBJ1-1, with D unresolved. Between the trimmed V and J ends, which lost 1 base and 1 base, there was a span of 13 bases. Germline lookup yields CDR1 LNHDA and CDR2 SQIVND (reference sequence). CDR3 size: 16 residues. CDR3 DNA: TGTGCCAGTAGTATAGGGGAGAGGCGGACGAACACTGAAGCTTTCTTT. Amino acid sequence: CASSIGERRTNTEAFF. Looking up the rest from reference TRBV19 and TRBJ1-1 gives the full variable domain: DGGITQSPKYLFRKEGQNVTLSCEQNLNHDAMYWYRQDPGQGLRLIYYSQIVNDFQKGDIAEGYSVSREKKESFPLTVTSAQKNPTAFYLCASSIGERRTNTEAFFGQGTRLTVV.

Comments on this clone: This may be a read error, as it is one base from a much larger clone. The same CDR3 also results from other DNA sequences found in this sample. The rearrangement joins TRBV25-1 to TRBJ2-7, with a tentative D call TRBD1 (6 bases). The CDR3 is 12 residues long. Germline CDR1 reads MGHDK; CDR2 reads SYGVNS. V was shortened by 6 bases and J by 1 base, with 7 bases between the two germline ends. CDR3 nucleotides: TGTGCCAGCAGCAGGGGTTCCTACGAGCAGTACTTC. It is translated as CASSRGSYEQYF.

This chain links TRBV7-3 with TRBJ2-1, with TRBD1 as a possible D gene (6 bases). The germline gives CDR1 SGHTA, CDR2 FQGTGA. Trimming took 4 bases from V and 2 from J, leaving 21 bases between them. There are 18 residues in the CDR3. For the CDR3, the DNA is TGTGCCAGCAGCTCCCAACCAACAGGGCTAGCCACCTACAATGAGCAGTTCTTC. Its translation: CASSSQPTGLATYNEQFF.

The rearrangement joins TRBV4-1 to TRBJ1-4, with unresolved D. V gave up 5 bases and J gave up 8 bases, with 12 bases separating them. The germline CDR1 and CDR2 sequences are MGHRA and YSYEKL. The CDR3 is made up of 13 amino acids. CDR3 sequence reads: CASSLPDQEKLFF. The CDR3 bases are TGCGCCAGCAGCTTACCAGACCAGGAAAAACTGTTTTTT.

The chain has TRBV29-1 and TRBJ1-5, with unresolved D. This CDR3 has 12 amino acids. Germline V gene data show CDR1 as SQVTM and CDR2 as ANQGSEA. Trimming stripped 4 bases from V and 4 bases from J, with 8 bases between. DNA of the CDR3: TGCAGCGTTGCCGAGCCGAATCAGCCCCAGCATTTT. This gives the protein CSVAEPNQPQHF.

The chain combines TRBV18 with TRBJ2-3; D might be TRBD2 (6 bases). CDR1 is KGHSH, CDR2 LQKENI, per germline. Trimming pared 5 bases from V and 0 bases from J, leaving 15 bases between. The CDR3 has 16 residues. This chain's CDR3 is CASSYRAGTSTDTQYF. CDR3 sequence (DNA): TGTGCCAGCTCATATCGCGCCGGGACTAGCACAGATACGCAGTATTTT.

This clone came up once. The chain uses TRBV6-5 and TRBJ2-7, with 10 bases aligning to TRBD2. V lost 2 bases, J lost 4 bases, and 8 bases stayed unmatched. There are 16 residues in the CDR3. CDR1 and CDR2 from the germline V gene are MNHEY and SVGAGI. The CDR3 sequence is CASSYTLTSGAYEQYF. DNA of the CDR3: TGTGCCAGCAGTTACACGCTAACTAGCGGGGCTTACGAGCAGTACTTC.

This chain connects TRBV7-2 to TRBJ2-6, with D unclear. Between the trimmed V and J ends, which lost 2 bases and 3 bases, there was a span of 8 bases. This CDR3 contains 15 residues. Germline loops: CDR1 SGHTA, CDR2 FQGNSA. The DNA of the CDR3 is TGTGCCAGCAGCTTATCAGGTGTTGGGGCCAACGTCCTGACTTTC. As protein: CASSLSGVGANVLTF.

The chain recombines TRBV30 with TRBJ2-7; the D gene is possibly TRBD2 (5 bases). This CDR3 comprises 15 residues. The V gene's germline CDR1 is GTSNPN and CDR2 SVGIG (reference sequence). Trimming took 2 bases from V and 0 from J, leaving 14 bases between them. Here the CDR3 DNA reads TGTGCCTGGAGTTCCCCCCGGAGGAGCTCCTACGAGCAGTACTTC. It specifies CAWSSPRRSSYEQYF.

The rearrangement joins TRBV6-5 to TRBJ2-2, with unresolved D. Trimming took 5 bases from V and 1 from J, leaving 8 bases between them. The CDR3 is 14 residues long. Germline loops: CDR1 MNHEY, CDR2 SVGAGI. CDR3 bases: TGTGCCAGCAGTCTGACTGTGAACACCGGGGAGCTGTTTTTT. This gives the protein CASSLTVNTGELFF.

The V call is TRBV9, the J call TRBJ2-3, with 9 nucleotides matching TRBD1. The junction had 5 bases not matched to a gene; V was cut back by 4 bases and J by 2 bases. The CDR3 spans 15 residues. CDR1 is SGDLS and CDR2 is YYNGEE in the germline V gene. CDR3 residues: CASSPRTGDTDTQYF. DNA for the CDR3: TGTGCCAGCAGCCCCCGGACAGGGGACACAGATACGCAGTATTTT.